The 5 T cell receptor beta chains in this list originate from one sample, sequenced in a study of blood T cells in healthy people across ages. Next came a second PCR, run for 7 to 11 cycles, which used a sample-barcoded 5' primer along with a J-beta primer mix. MiXCR, applied by TCRdb to the 5' RACE reads, yields one record per CDR3 protein. This table holds 800,000 to 950,000 distinct CDR3 sequences, about 36% found once. The sample comprised blood. The source of these receptors is a man aged 18 to 35 in good health.

The genes are TRBV20-1 and TRBJ2-1, with 9 nucleotides matching TRBD2. In germline, CDR1 is DFQATT, CDR2 SNEGSKA (reference sequence). This CDR3 comprises 15 residues. J was trimmed by 6 bases and V by 2 bases; bases with no gene match: 8. Here the CDR3 DNA reads TGCAGTGCTAGACCCGGGACTAGCATTTCCAATGAGCAGTTCTTC. As protein: CSARPGTSISNEQFF.

There are a few counts of this clonotype. V and J are TRBV10-3 and TRBJ2-3, with D uncertain. CDR1 is ENHRY and CDR2 is SYGVKD in the germline V gene. Trimming took 3 bases from V and 0 from J, leaving 7 bases between them. CDR3 length: 14 residues. CDR3 protein: CAISDRISTDTQYF. Written as DNA, the CDR3 is TGTGCCATCAGTGATCGGATTAGCACAGATACGCAGTATTTT.

This clonotype has only a few counts. V is TRBV10-3 and J is TRBJ1-4; 7 bases are a match to TRBD1. There are 13 residues in the CDR3. Germline loops: CDR1 ENHRY, CDR2 SYGVKD. V gave up 5 bases and J gave up 6 bases; unmatched junction bases: 3. CDR3 in amino acids: CAISTGVDEKLFF. CDR3 bases: TGTGCCATCAGTACAGGGGTCGATGAAAAACTGTTTTTT.

This clonotype was detected only a few times. This CDR3 reads CASSASRATTDTQYF. CDR3 in DNA: TGCGCCAGCAGTGCTTCAAGAGCCACCACAGATACGCAGTATTTT. The chain combines TRBV5-1 with TRBJ2-3, with D unresolved. Trimming cost V 5 bases and J 2 bases, with 15 bases left between them. The germline V gene encodes CDR1 SGHRS and CDR2 YFSETQ. The CDR3 extends over 15 amino acids.

This clonotype showed up many times. The rearrangement links TRBV29-1 to TRBJ2-5; perhaps TRBD1 as D (6 bases). V dropped 6 bases and J dropped 4 bases, with 21 bases sitting between them. CDR1 SQVTM and CDR2 ANQGSEA come from the germline V gene. The CDR3 is made up of 15 amino acids. DNA for the CDR3: TGCAGCGTGGGGGAGAACACAGGGTTTGGAGAGACCCAGTACTTC. Its translation is CSVGENTGFGETQYF.